This is a list of T cell receptor beta chains from one sample in a study of T cell responses to AZD1222 COVID-19 vaccine. Repertoires were generated with immunoSEQ multiplex PCR, while TCRdb's copy carries only in-frame clones and drops some. The sample comprises fewer than 150,000 clones, around nine tenths of which are singletons, and about a tenth rests with the top ten. Sequences were derived from peripheral blood, sampled 28 days after the second AZD1222 dose. Receptors originate from an adult who received the AZD1222 COVID-19 vaccine. Each CDR3 is given with its conserved first and last residue. Fields, in order: clone size, J gene, D gene, V gene, CDR3 DNA, CDR3 protein. D genes are given only for firm matches. The size field is filled for only some rows; it gives once, few, many or a size class.

.,TRBJ1-6,TRBD1,TRBV19,TGTGCCAGCCGATCGGGACAGGCCCATTCACCCCTCCACTTT,CASRSGQAHSPLHF
.,TRBJ2-7,.,TRBV2,TGTGCCACGAAGACAGTTTCCTACGAGCAGTACTTC,CATKTVSYEQYF
.,TRBJ2-2,.,TRBV9,TGTGCCAGCAGCGTAGTCCCATCCAACCCCGGGGAGCTGTTTTTT,CASSVVPSNPGELFF
.,TRBJ1-1,.,TRBV6-6,TGTGCCAGCAGACCCGGTGGAGGACGGGGCACTGAAGCTTTCTTT,CASRPGGGRGTEAFF
.,TRBJ1-2,.,TRBV12-3/TRBV12-4,TGTGCCAGCAGACCCCAAATTAACTATGGCTACACCTTC,CASRPQINYGYTF
.,TRBJ1-3,TRBD1,TRBV27,TGTGCCAGCAGTTTAGGGGGACAGGCAGGTGGAAACACCATATATTTT,CASSLGGQAGGNTIYF
.,TRBJ1-4,TRBD1,TRBV5-8,TGTGCCAGCAGCCTGGGCCGGACAGGGAACGAAAAACTGTTTTTT,CASSLGRTGNEKLFF
.,TRBJ1-2,.,TRBV6-5,TGTGCCAGCAGTTTGTCCGCGGGATCAGACGGCTACACCTTC,CASSLSAGSDGYTF
.,TRBJ2-5,TRBD2,TRBV6-5,TGTGCCAGCAGCCCCGGGACTAGCAGGGCCGAGACCCAGTACTTC,CASSPGTSRAETQYF
.,TRBJ2-7,TRBD2,TRBV18,TGTGCCAGCTCACCGAGGACTAGCGGTTACTCCTACGAGCAGTACTTC,CASSPRTSGYSYEQYF
.,TRBJ1-2,.,TRBV2,TGTGCCAGCAGTGAAGACGGATACTATGGCTACACCTTC,CASSEDGYYGYTF
.,TRBJ2-7,.,TRBV2,TGTGCCAGCAGATCCGACAGGTCCTACGAGCAGTACTTC,CASRSDRSYEQYF
.,TRBJ1-2,TRBD1,TRBV7-2,TGTGCCAGCAGCTACGACAGGGTGGACTATGGCTACACCTTC,CASSYDRVDYGYTF
.,TRBJ1-6,.,TRBV5-4,TGTGCCAGCAAGGGAGGGGTTAATTCACCCCTCCACTTT,CASKGGVNSPLHF
.,TRBJ1-5,TRBD1,TRBV18,TGTGCCAGCTCACCAGGGACAGGGGTGAATCAGCCCCAGCATTTT,CASSPGTGVNQPQHF
.,TRBJ2-7,.,TRBV30,TGTGCCTGGAGTGTAGGTTGGGCGGGGGCGCGAGAGAACGAGCAGTACTTC,CAWSVGWAGARENEQYF
once,TRBJ1-1,TRBD1,TRBV28,TGTGCCAGCAGTTCTCCAGGACAGGGCAGGACTGAAGCTTTCTTT,CASSSPGQGRTEAFF